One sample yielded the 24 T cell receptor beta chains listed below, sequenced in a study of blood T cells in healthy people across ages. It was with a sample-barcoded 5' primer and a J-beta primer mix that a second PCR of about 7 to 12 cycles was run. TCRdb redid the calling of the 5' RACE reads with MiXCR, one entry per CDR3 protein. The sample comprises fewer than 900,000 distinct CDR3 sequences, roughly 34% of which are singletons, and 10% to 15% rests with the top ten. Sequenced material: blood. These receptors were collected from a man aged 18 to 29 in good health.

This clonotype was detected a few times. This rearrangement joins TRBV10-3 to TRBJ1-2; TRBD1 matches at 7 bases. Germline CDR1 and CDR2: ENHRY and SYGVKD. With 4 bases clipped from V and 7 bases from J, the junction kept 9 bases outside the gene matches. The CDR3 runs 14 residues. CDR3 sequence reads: CAISGDREVGGYTF. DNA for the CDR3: TGTGCCATCAGTGGAGACAGGGAAGTGGGTGGCTACACCTTC.

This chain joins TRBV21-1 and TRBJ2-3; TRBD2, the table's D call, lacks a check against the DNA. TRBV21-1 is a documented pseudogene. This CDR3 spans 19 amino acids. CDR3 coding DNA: TGTGCCAGCAGCTCTCGACTAGCGGAACACGCAGAGGGAGCAGATACGCAGTATTTT. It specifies CASSSRLAEHAEGADTQYF.

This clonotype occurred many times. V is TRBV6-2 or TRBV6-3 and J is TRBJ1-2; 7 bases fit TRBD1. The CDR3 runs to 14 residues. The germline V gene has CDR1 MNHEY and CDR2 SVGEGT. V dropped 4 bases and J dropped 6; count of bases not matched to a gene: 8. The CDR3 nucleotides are TGTGCCAGCAGTTCCGGGGGACAGCCAAATGGCTACACCTTC. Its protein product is CASSSGGQPNGYTF.

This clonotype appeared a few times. In nucleotides, the CDR3 is TGTGCCAGCAGTGTCCTAGGGACTATTAATGAGCAGTTCTTC. It encodes CASSVLGTINEQFF. The chain combines TRBV12-3 or TRBV12-4 with TRBJ2-1; 7 bases are shared with TRBD2. V shed 5 bases and J 7 bases; nucleotides not matched to a gene: 8. The CDR3 consists of 14 residues.

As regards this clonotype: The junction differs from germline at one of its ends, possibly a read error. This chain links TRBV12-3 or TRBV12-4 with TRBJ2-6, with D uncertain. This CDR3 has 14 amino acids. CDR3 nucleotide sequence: TGTGCCTGCAGTTTAGGCTCCGGGGCCAACGTCCTGACTTTC. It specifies CACSLGSGANVLTF.

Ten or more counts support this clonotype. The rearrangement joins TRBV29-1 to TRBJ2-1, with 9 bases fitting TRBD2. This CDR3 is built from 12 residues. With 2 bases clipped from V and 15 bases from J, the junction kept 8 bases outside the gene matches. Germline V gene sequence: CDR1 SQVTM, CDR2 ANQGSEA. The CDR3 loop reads CSVEPELAGLFF. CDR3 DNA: TGCAGCGTTGAACCTGAACTAGCGGGTTTGTTCTTC.

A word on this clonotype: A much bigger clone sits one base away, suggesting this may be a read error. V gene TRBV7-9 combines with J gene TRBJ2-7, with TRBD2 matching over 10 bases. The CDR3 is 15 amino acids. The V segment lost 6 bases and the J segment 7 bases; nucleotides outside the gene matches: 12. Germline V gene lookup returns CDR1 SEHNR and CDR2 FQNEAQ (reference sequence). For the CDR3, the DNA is TGTGCCAGCAGTCTAAGCGGGGGGGCATTCAATGAGCAGTACTTC. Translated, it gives CASSLSGGAFNEQYF.

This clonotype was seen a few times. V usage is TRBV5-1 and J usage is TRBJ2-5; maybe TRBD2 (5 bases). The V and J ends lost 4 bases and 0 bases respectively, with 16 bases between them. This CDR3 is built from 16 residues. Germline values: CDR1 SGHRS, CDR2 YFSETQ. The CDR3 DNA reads TGCGCCAGCAGCCCCGCTCAGCGGTCGTACCAAGAGACCCAGTACTTC. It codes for CASSPAQRSYQETQYF.

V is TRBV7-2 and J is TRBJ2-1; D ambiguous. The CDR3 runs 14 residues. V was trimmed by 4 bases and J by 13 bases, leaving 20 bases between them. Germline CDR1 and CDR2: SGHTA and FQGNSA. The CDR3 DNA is TGTGCCAGCAGCTCCACGGGCTTCGGAGAGACCCAGTTCTTC. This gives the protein CASSSTGFGETQFF.

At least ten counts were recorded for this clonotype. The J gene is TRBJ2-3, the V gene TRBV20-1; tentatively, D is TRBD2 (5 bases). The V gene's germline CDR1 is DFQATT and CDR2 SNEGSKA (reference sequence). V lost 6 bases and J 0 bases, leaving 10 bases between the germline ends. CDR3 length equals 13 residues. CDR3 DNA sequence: TGCAGTGCCCGGCCGGGGAGCACAGATACGCAGTATTTT. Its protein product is CSARPGSTDTQYF.

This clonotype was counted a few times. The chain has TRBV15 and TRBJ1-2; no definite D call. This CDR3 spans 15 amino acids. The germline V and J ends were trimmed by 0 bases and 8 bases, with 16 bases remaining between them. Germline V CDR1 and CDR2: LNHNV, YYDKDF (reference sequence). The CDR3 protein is CATSRDPGLEKGYTF. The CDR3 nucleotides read TGTGCCACCAGCAGAGATCCGGGCTTGGAAAAAGGCTACACCTTC.

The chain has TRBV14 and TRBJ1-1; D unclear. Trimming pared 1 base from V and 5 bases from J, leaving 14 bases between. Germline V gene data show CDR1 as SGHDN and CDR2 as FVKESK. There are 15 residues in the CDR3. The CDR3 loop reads CASSQAGRYATEAFF. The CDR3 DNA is TGTGCCAGCAGCCAAGCGGGTAGATACGCAACTGAAGCTTTCTTT.

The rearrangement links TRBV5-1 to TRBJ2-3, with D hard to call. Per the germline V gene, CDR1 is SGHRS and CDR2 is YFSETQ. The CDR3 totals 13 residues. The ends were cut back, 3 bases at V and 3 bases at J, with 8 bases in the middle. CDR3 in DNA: TGCGCCAGCAGCTCCCCGGCTACAGATACGCAGTATTTT. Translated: CASSSPATDTQYF.

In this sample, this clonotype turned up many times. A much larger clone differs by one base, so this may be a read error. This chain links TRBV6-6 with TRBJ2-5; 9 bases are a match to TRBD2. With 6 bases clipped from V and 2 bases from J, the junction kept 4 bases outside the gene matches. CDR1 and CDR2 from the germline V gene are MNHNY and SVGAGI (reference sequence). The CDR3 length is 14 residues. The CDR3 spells CASSAGGVQETQYF. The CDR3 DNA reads TGTGCCAGCAGCGCGGGGGGGGTTCAAGAGACCCAGTACTTC.

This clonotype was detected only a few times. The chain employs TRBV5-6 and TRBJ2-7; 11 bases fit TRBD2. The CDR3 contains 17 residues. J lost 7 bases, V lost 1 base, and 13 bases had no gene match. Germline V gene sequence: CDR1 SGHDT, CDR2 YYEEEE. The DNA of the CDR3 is TGTGCCAGCAGCTTGACTAGCGGGGGATCTCCGCACAATGAGCAGTACTTC. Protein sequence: CASSLTSGGSPHNEQYF.

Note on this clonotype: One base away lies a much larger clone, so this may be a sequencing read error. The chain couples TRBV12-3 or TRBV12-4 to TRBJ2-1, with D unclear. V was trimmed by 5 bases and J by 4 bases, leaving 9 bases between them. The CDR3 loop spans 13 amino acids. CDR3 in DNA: TGTGCCAGCAGTGTAAACAGTTACAATGAGCAGTTCTTC. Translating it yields CASSVNSYNEQFF.

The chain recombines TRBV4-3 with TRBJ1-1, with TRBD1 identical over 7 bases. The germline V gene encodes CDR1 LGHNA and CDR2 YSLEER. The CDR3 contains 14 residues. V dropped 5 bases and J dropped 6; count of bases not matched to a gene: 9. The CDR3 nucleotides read TGCGCCAGCAGCACGCTACAGGGGTACCCTGAAGCTTTCTTT. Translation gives CASSTLQGYPEAFF.

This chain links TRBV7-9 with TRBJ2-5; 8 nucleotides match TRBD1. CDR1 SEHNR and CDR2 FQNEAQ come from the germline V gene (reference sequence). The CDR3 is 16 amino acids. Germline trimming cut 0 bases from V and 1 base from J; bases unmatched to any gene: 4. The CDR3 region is CASSLAGTGRQETQYF. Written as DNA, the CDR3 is TGTGCCAGCAGCTTAGCCGGGACAGGACGCCAAGAGACCCAGTACTTC.

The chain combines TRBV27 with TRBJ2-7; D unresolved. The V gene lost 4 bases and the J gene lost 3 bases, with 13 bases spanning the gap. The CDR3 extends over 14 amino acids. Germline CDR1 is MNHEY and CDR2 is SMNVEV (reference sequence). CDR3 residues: CASSSGRLRYEQYF. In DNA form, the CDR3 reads TGTGCCAGCAGTTCCGGACGATTACGCTACGAGCAGTACTTC.

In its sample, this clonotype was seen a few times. The CDR3 nucleotides read TGCAGTGCATCCGACGGTAGAACTGAAGCTTTCTTT. Its translation is CSASDGRTEAFF. This chain connects TRBV20-1 to TRBJ1-1; no reliable D call. Between the trimmed V and J ends, which lost 6 bases and 5 bases, there was a span of 13 bases. CDR3 length equals 12 residues. Germline CDR1 is DFQATT and CDR2 is SNEGSKA (reference sequence).

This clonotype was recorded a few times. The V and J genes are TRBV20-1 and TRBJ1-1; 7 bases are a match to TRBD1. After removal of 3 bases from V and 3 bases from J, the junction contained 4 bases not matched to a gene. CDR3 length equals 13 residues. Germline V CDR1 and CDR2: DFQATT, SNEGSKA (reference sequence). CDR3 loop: CSARRGQDTEAFF. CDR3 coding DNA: TGCAGTGCTAGGAGGGGGCAGGACACTGAAGCTTTCTTT.

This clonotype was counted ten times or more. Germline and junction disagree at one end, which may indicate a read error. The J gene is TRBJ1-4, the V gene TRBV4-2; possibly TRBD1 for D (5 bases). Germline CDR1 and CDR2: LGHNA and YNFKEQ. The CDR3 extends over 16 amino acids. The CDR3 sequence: CASSQGGAATNEKLFF. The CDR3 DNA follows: TGCGCCAGCAGCCAAGGAGGGGCAGCAACTAATGAAAAACTGTTTTTT.

The CDR3 DNA sequence: TGTGCCAGCAGTTACGGGACTAGGGGATGGGAGACCCAGTACTTC. Translation: CASSYGTRGWETQYF. This chain joins TRBV6-5 and TRBJ2-5; TRBD2 matches 8 bases. The CDR3 has 15 residues. Germline CDR1 is MNHEY and CDR2 is SVGAGI. Germline trimming cut 2 bases from V and 5 bases from J; bases unmatched to any gene: 7.

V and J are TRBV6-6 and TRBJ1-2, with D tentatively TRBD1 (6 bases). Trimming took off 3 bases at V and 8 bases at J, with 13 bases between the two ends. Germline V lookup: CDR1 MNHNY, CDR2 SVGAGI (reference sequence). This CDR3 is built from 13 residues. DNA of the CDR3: TGTGCCAGCAGTTATGTGGGGGCCGGGGGCTACACCTTC. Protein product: CASSYVGAGGYTF.